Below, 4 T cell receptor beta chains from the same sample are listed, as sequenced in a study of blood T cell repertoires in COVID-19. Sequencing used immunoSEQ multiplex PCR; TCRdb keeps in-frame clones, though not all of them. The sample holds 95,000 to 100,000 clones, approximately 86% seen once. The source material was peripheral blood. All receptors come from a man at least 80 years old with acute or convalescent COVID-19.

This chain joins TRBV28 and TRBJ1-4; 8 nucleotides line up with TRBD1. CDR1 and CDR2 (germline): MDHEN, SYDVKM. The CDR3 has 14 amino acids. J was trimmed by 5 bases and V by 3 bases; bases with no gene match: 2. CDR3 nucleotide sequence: TGTGCCAGCAGTTTGGACAGGGCGAATGAAAAACTGTTTTTT. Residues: CASSLDRANEKLFF.

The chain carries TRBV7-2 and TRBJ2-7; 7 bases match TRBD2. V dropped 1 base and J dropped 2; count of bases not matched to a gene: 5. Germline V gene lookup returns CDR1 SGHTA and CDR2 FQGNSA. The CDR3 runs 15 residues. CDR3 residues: CASSLGLGGAYEQYF. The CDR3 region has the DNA TGTGCCAGCAGCTTAGGCCTGGGGGGGGCCTACGAGCAGTACTTC.

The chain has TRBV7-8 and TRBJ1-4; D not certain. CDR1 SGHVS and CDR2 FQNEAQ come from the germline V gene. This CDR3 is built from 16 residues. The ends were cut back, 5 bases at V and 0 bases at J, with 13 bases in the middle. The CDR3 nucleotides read TGTGCCAGCAGCCGAGATCGACAACCAACTAATGAAAAACTGTTTTTT. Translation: CASSRDRQPTNEKLFF.

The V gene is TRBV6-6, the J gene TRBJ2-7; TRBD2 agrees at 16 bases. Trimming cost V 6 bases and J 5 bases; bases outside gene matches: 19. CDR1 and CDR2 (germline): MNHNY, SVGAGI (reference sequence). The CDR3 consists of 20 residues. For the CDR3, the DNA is TGTGCCAGCAGACGAGACATGGGACTAGCGGGAGGGCCAAATCAGAACGAGCAGTACTTC. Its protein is CASRRDMGLAGGPNQNEQYF.